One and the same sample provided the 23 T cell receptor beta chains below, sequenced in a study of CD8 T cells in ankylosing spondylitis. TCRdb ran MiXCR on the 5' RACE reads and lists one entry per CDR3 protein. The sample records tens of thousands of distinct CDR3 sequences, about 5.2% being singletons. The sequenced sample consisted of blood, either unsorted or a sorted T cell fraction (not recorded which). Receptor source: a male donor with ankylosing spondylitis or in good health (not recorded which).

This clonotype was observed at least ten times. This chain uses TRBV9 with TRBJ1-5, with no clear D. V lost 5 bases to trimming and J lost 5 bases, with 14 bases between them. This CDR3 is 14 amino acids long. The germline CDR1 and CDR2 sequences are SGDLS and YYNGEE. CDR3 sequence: CASSGPESYQPQHF. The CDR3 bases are TGTGCCAGCAGTGGGCCGGAAAGCTATCAGCCCCAGCATTTT.

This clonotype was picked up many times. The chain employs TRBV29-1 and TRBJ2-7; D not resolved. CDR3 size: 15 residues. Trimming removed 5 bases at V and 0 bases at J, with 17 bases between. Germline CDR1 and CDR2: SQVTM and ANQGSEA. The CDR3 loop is CSVSNSHPASYEQYF. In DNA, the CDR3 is TGCAGCGTTTCAAACAGCCATCCCGCCTCCTACGAGCAGTACTTC.

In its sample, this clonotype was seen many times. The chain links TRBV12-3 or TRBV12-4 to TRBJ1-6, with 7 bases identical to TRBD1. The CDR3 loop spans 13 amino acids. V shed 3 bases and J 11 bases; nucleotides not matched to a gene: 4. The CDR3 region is CASSLTGRAPLHF. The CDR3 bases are TGTGCCAGCAGTTTGACAGGGCGGGCACCCCTCCACTTT.

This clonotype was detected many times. In DNA, the CDR3 is TGTGCCAGCAGCAAAAGGACAGGGGTTGAAAAACTGTTTTTT. It specifies CASSKRTGVEKLFF. V is TRBV5-6 and J is TRBJ1-4; 9 nucleotides agree with TRBD1. The germline V gene has CDR1 SGHDT and CDR2 YYEEEE. Trimming took 4 bases from V and 7 from J; bases not matched to a gene: 5. The CDR3 extends over 14 amino acids.

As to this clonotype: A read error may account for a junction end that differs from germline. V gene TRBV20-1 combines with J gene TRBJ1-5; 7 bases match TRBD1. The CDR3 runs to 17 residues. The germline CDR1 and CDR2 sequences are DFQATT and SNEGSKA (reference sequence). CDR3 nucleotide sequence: TGCTGTGCTATCTCTACAGGGGAGGGGTCGAGCAATCCGCCCCAGCATTTT. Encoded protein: CCAISTGEGSSNPPQHF.

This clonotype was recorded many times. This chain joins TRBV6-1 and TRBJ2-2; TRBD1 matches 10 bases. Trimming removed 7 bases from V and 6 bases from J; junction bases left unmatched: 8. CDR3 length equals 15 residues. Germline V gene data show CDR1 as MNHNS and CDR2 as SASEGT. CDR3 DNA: TGTGCCAGCATTGCCGGGACAGGGGTTCCCGGGGAGCTGTTTTTT. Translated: CASIAGTGVPGELFF.

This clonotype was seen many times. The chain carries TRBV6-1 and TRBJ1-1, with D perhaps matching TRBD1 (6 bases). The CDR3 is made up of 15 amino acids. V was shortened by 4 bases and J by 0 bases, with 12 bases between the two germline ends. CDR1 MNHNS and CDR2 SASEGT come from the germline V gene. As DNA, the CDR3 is TGTGCCAGCAGTGCGAGGACAGCCATGAACACTGAAGCTTTCTTT. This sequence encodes CASSARTAMNTEAFF.

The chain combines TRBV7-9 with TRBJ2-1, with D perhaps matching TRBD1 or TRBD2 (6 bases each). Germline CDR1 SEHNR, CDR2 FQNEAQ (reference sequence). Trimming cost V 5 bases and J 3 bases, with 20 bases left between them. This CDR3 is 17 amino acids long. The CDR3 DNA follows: TGTGCCAGCAGCCCCACCGGGGGCTGGGGAATCTACAATGAGCAGTTCTTC. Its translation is CASSPTGGWGIYNEQFF.

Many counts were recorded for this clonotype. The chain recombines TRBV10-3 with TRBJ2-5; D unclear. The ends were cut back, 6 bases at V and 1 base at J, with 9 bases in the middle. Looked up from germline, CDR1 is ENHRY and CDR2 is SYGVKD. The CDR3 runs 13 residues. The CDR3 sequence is CAIRGAGQETQYF. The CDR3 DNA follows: TGTGCCATCAGGGGTGCAGGCCAAGAGACCCAGTACTTC.

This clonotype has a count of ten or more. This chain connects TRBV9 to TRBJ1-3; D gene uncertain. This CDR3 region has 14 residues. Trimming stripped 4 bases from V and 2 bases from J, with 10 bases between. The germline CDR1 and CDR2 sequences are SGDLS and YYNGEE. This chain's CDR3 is CASSWDGTGNTIYF. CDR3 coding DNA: TGTGCCAGCAGCTGGGATGGAACTGGAAACACCATATATTTT.

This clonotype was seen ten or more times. The CDR3 sequence is CASSFTQGAGETQYF. CDR3 DNA: TGCGCCAGCAGCTTCACACAGGGGGCAGGAGAGACCCAGTACTTC. The chain recombines TRBV5-1 with TRBJ2-5; 9 bases map to TRBD1. V lost 2 bases, J lost 4 bases, and 6 bases stayed unmatched. CDR1 is SGHRS, CDR2 YFSETQ, per germline. This CDR3 comprises 15 residues.

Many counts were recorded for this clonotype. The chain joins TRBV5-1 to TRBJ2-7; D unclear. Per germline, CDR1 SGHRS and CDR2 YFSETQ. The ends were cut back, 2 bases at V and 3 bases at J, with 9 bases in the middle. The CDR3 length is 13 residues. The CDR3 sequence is CASSFSRNYEQYF. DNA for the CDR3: TGCGCCAGCAGCTTCAGTAGAAACTACGAGCAGTACTTC.

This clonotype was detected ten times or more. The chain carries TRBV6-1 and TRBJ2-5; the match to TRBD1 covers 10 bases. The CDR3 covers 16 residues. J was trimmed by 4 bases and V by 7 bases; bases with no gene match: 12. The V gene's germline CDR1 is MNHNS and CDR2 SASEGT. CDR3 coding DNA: TGTGCCAGCACCAGAATCGGGACAGGGGTTGGAGAGACCCAGTACTTC. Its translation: CASTRIGTGVGETQYF.

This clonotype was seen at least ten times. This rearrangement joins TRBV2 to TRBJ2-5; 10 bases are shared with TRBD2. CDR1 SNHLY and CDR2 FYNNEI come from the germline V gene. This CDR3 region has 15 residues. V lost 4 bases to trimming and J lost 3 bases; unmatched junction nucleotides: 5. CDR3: CASSVPSGGEETQYF. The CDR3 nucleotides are TGTGCCAGCAGTGTTCCCAGCGGGGGGGAAGAGACCCAGTACTTC.

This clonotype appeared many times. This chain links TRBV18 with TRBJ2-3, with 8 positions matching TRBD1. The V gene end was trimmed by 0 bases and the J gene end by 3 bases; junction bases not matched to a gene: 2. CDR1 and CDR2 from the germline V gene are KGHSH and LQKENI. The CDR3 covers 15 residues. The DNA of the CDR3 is TGTGCCAGCTCACCACCGGGACAGGCAACAGATACGCAGTATTTT. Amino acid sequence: CASSPPGQATDTQYF.

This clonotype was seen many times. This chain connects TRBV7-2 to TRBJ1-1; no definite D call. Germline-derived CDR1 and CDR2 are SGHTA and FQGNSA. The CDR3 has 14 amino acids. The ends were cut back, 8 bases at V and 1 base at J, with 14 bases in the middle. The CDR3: CASCLTTANTEAFF. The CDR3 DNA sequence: TGTGCCAGCTGCCTAACGACGGCGAACACTGAAGCTTTCTTT.

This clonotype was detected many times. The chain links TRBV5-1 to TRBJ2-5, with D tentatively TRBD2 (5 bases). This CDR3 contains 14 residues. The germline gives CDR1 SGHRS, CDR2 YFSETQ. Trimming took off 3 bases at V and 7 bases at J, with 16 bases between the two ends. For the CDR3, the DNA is TGCGCCAGCAGCTCTGTCGCTAGCAGCGGGACCCAGTACTTC. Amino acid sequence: CASSSVASSGTQYF.

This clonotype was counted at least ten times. The DNA of the CDR3 is TGTGCCAGCAGCTTGGGTGACAGGGTAGCTTTCTTT. Translated, it gives CASSLGDRVAFF. This sequence joins TRBV7-8 and TRBJ1-1; 7 bases are a match to TRBD1. Germline CDR1 reads SGHVS; CDR2 reads FQNEAQ. The CDR3 runs 12 residues. The V and J ends lost 3 bases and 10 bases, in that order; junction bases with no gene match: 5.

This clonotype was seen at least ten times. CDR3 nucleotides: TGTGCCAGCAGTTTAGGGGTGGCTGAGCAGTTCTTC. Translation: CASSLGVAEQFF. The chain has TRBV12-3 or TRBV12-4 and TRBJ2-1; D remains unclear. The CDR3 has 12 amino acids. Trimming stripped 1 base from V and 9 bases from J, with 7 bases between.

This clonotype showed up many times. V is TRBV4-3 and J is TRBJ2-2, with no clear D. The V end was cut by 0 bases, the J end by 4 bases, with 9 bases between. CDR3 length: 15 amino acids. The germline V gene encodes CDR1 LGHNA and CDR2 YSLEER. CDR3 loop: CASSQDAMGTGELFF. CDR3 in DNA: TGCGCCAGCAGCCAAGATGCGATGGGCACCGGGGAGCTGTTTTTT.

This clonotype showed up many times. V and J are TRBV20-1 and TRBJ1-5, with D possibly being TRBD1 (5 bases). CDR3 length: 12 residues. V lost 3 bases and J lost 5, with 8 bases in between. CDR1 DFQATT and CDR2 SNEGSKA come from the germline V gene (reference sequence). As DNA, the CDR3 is TGCAGTGCTAGGAGGGACCATCAGCCCCAGCATTTT. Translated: CSARRDHQPQHF.

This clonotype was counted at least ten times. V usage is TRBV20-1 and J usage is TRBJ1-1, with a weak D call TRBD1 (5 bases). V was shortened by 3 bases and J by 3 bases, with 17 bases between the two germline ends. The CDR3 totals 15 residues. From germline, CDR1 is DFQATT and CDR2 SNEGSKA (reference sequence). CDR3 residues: CSARLQSGAHTEAFF. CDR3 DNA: TGCAGTGCTAGGCTTCAGTCTGGGGCTCACACTGAAGCTTTCTTT.

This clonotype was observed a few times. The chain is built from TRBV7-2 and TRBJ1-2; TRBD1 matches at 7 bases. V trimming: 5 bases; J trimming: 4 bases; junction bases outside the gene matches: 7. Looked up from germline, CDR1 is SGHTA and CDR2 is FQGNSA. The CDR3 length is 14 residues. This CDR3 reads CASSPPDRIYGYTF. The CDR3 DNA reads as TGTGCCAGCAGCCCCCCGGACAGGATCTATGGCTACACCTTC. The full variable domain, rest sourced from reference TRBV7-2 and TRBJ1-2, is GAGVSQSPSNKVTEKGKDVELRCDPISGHTALYWYRQSLGQGLEFLIYFQGNSAPDKSGLPSDRFSAERTGGSVSTLTIQRTQQEDSAVYLCASSPPDRIYGYTFGSGTRLTVV.